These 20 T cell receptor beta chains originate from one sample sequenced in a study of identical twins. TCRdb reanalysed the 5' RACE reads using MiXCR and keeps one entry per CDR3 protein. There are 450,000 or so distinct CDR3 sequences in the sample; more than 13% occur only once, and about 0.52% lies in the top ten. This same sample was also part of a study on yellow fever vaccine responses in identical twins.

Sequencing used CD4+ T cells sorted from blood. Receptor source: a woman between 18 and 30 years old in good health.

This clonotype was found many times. The chain's CDR3 is CSVEGTSDKFF. CDR3 nucleotides: TGCAGCGTTGAAGGGACAAGCGACAAGTTCTTC. V gene TRBV29-1 combines with J gene TRBJ2-1, with a possible D match to TRBD1 (5 bases). Germline-derived CDR1 and CDR2 are SQVTM and ANQGSEA. Trimming pared 1 base from V and 14 bases from J, leaving 12 bases between. CDR3 size: 11 residues.

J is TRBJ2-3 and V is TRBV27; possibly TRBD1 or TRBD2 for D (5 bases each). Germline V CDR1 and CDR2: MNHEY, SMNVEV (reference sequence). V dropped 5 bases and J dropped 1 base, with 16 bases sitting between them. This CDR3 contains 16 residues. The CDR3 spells CASSNPGRWGTDTQYF. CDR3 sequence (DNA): TGTGCCAGCAGTAATCCGGGACGTTGGGGCACAGATACGCAGTATTTT.

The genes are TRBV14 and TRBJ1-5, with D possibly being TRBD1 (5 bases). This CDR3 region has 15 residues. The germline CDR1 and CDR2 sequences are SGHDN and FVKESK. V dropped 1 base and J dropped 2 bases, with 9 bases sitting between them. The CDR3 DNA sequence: TGTGCCAGCAGCCAAGGAGGGGCGGGCAATCAGCCCCAGCATTTT. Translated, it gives CASSQGGAGNQPQHF.

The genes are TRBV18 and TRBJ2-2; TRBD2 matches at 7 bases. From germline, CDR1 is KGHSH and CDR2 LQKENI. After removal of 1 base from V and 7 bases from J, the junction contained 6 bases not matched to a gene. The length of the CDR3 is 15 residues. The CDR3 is CASSPREGHGGELFF. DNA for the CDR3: TGTGCCAGCTCACCACGGGAGGGCCATGGCGGGGAGCTGTTTTTT.

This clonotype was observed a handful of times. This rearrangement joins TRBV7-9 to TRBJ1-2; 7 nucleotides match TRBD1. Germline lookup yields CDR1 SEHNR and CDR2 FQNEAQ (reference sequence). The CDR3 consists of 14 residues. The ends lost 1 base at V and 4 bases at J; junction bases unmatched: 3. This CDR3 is CASSLETGLYGYTF. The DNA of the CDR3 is TGTGCCAGCAGCTTAGAGACAGGGCTCTATGGCTACACCTTC.

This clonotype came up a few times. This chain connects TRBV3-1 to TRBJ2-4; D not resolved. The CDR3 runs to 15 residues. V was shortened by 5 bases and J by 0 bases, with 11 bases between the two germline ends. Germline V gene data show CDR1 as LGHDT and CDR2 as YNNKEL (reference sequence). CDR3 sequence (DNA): TGTGCCAGCAGCGTCTCTGCAGTAGCCAAAAACATTCAGTACTTC. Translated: CASSVSAVAKNIQYF.

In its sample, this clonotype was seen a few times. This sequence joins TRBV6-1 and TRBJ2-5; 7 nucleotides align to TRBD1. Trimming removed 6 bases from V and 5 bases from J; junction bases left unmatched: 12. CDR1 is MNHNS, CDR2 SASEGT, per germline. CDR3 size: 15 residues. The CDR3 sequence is CASSDIQGMTETQYF. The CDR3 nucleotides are TGTGCCAGCAGCGACATACAGGGGATGACGGAGACCCAGTACTTC.

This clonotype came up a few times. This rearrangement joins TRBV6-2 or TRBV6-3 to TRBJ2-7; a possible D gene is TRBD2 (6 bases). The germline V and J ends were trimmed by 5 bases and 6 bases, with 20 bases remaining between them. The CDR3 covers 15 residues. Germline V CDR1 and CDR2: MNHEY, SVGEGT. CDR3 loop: CASSTSTSRLSEQYF. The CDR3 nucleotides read TGTGCCAGCAGTACCTCTACTAGCCGATTAAGCGAGCAGTACTTC.

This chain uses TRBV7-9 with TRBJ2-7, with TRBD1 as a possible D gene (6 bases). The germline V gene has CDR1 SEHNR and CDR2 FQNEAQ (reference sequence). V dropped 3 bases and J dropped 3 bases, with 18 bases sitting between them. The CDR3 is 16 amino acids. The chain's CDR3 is CASSLQKGRGDYEQYF. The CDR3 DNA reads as TGTGCCAGCAGCTTGCAAAAGGGCAGGGGAGACTACGAGCAGTACTTC.

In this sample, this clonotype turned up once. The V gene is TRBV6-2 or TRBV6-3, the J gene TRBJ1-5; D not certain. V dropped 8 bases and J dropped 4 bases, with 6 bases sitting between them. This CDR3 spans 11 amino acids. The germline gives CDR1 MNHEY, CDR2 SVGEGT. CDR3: CASGFNQPQHF. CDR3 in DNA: TGTGCCAGCGGCTTTAATCAGCCCCAGCATTTT.

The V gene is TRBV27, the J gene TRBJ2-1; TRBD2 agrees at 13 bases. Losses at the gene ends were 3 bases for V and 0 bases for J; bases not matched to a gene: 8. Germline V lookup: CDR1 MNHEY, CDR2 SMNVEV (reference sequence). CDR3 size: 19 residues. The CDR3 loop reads CASSFLGLAGDVSYNEQFF. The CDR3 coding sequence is TGTGCCAGCAGTTTCCTAGGACTAGCGGGAGACGTCTCCTACAATGAGCAGTTCTTC.

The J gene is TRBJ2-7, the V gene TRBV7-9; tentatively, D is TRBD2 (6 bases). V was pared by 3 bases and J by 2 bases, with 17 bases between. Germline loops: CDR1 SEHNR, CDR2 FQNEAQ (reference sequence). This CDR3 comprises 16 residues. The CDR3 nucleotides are TGTGCCAGCAGCTTTAGTGGAGGTGGCGGGGCCTACGAGCAGTACTTC. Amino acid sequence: CASSFSGGGGAYEQYF.

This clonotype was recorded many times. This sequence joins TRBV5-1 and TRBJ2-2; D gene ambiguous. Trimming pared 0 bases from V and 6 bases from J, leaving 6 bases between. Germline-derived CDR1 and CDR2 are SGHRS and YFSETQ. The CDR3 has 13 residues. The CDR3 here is CASSLEGPGELFF. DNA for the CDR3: TGCGCCAGCAGCTTGGAAGGGCCCGGGGAGCTGTTTTTT.

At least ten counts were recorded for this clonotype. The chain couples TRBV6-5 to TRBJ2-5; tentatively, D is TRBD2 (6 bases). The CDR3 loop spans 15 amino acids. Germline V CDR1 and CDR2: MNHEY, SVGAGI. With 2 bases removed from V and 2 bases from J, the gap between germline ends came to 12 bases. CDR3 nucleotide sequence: TGTGCCAGCAGTTACACCGGGAGCTCACAAGAGACCCAGTACTTC. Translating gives CASSYTGSSQETQYF.

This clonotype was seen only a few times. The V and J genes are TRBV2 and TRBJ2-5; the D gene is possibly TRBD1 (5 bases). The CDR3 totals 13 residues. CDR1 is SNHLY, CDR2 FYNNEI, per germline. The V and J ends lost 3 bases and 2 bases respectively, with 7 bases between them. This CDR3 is CASSDNRQETQYF. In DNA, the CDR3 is TGTGCCAGCAGTGATAACAGGCAAGAGACCCAGTACTTC. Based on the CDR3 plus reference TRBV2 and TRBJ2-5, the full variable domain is EPEVTQTPSHQVTQMGQEVILRCVPISNHLYFYWYRQILGQKVEFLVSFYNNEISEKSEIFDDQFSVERPDGSNFTLKIRSTKLEDSAMYFCASSDNRQETQYFGPGTRLLVL.

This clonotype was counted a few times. CDR3 residues: CASNSGTVRNNEQFF. Here the CDR3 DNA reads TGTGCCAGCAACTCCGGGACCGTGCGAAACAATGAGCAGTTCTTC. The chain combines TRBV6-2 or TRBV6-3 with TRBJ2-1; the D gene could be TRBD1 or TRBD2 (5 bases each). There are 15 residues in the CDR3. Trimming left V 7 bases short and J 5 bases short, with 18 bases between. Germline CDR1 and CDR2: MNHEY and SVGEGT.

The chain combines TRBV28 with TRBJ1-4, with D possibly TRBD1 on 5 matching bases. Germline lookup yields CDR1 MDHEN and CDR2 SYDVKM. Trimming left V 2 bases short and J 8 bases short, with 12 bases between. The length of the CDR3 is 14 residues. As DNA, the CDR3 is TGTGCCAGCAGTTTAGCAGGGAAGAAGGAAAAACTGTTTTTT. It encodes CASSLAGKKEKLFF.

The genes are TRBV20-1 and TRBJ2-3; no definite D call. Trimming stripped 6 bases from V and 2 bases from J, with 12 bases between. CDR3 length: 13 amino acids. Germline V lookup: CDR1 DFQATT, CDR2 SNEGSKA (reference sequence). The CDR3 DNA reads TGCAGTGCCCTATTCCCTTCCACAGATACGCAGTATTTT. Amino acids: CSALFPSTDTQYF.

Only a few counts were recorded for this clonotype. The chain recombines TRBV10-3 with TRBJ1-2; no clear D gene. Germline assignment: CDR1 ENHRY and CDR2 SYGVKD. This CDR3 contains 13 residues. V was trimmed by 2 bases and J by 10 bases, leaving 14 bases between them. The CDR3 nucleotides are TGTGCCATCAGTGAGGTAACGAATAATGTCTACACCTTC. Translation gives CAISEVTNNVYTF.

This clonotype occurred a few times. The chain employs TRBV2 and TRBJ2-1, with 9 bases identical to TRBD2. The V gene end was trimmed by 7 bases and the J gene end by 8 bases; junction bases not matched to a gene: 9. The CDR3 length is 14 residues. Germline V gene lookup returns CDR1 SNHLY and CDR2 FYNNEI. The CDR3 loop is CASTSGTSFHEQFF. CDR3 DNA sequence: TGTGCCAGCACCTCCGGGACTAGCTTCCATGAGCAGTTCTTC.